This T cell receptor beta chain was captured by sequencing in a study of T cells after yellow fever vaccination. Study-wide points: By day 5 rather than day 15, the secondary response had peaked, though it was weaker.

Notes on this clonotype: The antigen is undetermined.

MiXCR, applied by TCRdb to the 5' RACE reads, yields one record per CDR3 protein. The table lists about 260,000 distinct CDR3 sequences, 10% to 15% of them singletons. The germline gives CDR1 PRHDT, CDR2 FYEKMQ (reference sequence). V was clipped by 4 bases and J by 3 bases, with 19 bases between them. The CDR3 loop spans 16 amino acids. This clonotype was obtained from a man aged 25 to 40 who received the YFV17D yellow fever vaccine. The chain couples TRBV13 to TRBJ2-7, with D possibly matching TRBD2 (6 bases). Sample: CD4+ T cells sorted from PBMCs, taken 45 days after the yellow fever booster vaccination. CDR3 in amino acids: CASSSTWGLRLYEQYF. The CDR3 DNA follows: TGTGCCAGCAGCTCTACATGGGGACTTCGACTCTACGAGCAGTACTTC.